The text below deals with one TCR beta chain. The target antigen is unknown. The sample comes from a study of CD8 T cells in ankylosing spondylitis. Study findings and constraints: Disease-linked clones displayed a CD8+ phenotype and appeared relatively rarely in peripheral blood. Disease-linked clones reportedly showed significant enrichment in matched ankylosing spondylitis synovial fluid. Prior work had noted some motif variants in reactive arthritis blood and synovial fluid. Characteristic of ankylosing spondylitis blood, it appeared, was a TCR beta motif comprising 7 to 9 highly homologous variants.

Quantitative molecular-barcoded 5'-RACE generated the TCR beta libraries. TCRdb redid the calling of the 5' RACE reads with MiXCR, one entry per CDR3 protein. This sample has 700,000 to 850,000 distinct CDR3 sequences, with about 11% found just once. Input material: blood, either unsorted or a sorted T cell fraction (not recorded which). The receptor comes from a male donor with ankylosing spondylitis.

In nucleotides, the CDR3 is TGTGCCAGCACCCGGGTAGGCTCCCGGTCCGAGCAGTACTTC. The encoded protein is CASTRVGSRSEQYF. The V and J genes are TRBV28 and TRBJ2-7, with D unclear. The V gene lost 7 bases and the J gene lost 6 bases, with 19 bases spanning the gap. The length of the CDR3 is 14 residues. The germline CDR1 and CDR2 sequences are MDHEN and SYDVKM. The full variable domain, its missing parts supplied by reference TRBV28 and TRBJ2-7, is DVKVTQSSRYLVKRTGEKVFLECVQDMDHENMFWYRQDPGLGLRLIYFSYDVKMKEKGDIPEGYSVSREKKERFSLILESASTNQTSMYLCASTRVGSRSEQYFGPGTRLTVT.